Below, 14 T cell receptor beta chains from the same sample are listed, as sequenced in a study of blood T cell repertoires in COVID-19. Sequenced by immunoSEQ multiplex PCR; TCRdb stores in-frame clones only, minus some. The table records fewer than 250,000 clones, around nine tenths of them present only once. Sample: peripheral blood. The receptors originated from a woman aged 55 to 70 with acute or convalescent COVID-19.

In its sample, this clone was seen once. The DNA of the CDR3 is TGTGCCAGCAGCTTACCGGGACTAGCTAACAATGAGCAGTTCTTC. This translates into CASSLPGLANNEQFF. The rearrangement joins TRBV5-4 to TRBJ2-1, with TRBD2 matching over 9 bases. The CDR3 extends over 15 amino acids. Germline trimming cut 2 bases from V and 5 bases from J; bases unmatched to any gene: 5. Germline V gene sequence: CDR1 SGHNT, CDR2 YYREEE (reference sequence). The entire variable domain, with the rest obtained from reference TRBV5-4 and TRBJ2-1, is as follows: ETGVTQSPTHLIKTRGQQVTLRCSSQSGHNTVSWYQQALGQGPQFIFQYYREEENGRGNFPPRFSGLQFPNYSSELNVNALELDDSALYLCASSLPGLANNEQFFGPGTRLTVL.

This sequence joins TRBV19 and TRBJ1-5, with TRBD1 identical over 9 bases. Trimming cost V 4 bases and J 6 bases; bases outside gene matches: 10. The CDR3 loop spans 16 amino acids. The germline CDR1 and CDR2 sequences are LNHDA and SQIVND (reference sequence). The CDR3 here is CASSTPRTGAIQPQHF. CDR3 DNA sequence: TGTGCCAGTAGTACCCCCCGGACAGGGGCAATTCAGCCCCAGCATTTT.

V usage is TRBV5-1 and J usage is TRBJ2-2; 10 positions agree with TRBD1. Germline-derived CDR1 and CDR2 are SGHRS and YFSETQ. This CDR3 contains 16 residues. The J segment lost 7 bases and the V segment lost 0 bases, leaving 6 bases of the junction unmatched. CDR3 DNA: TGCGCCAGCAGCTTGGCCCCCGGGACAGGGGACGGGGAGCTGTTTTTT. Its protein is CASSLAPGTGDGELFF.

The chain recombines TRBV7-9 with TRBJ2-1, with 10 nucleotides matching TRBD2. CDR3 length equals 17 residues. Germline-derived CDR1 and CDR2 are SEHNR and FQNEAQ (reference sequence). V lost 1 base to trimming and J lost 8 bases; unmatched junction nucleotides: 11. The CDR3 region is CASSLVWGTSGTDEQFF. DNA for the CDR3: TGTGCCAGCAGCTTAGTTTGGGGAACTAGCGGGACCGATGAGCAGTTCTTC.

The chain is built from TRBV19 and TRBJ2-1; D possibly corresponds to TRBD2 (6 bases). V was clipped by 5 bases and J by 3 bases, with 14 bases between them. The germline V gene encodes CDR1 LNHDA and CDR2 SQIVND (reference sequence). The CDR3 totals 15 residues. The CDR3 region is CASSVDGGSYNEQFF. CDR3 DNA: TGTGCCAGTAGTGTTGACGGGGGTAGCTACAATGAGCAGTTCTTC.

This clone showed up just a few times. This chain uses TRBV4-2 with TRBJ2-3, with a weak D call TRBD2 (5 bases). Germline V CDR1 and CDR2: LGHNA, YNFKEQ. Trimming left V 0 bases short and J 7 bases short, with 11 bases between. The CDR3 runs to 14 residues. CDR3 DNA sequence: TGTGCCAGCAGCCAAGATTTCCCGGGGAATACGCAGTATTTT. Its protein is CASSQDFPGNTQYF.

The V call is TRBV4-1, the J call TRBJ1-4; tentatively, D is TRBD1 (6 bases). Germline CDR1 and CDR2: MGHRA and YSYEKL. Trimming pared 5 bases from V and 1 base from J, leaving 14 bases between. The CDR3 is 16 residues long. CDR3 sequence reads: CASSEGGARTNEKLFF. CDR3 in DNA: TGCGCCAGCAGCGAGGGGGGGGCCCGAACTAATGAAAAACTGTTTTTT.

This chain uses TRBV27 with TRBJ1-2, with TRBD1 as a possible D gene (6 bases). Trimming cost V 4 bases and J 6 bases, with 18 bases left between them. The CDR3 loop spans 15 amino acids. Germline CDR1 reads MNHEY; CDR2 reads SMNVEV (reference sequence). In DNA form, the CDR3 reads TGTGCCAGCAGTTCATCCTTCACAGGGAGAGATGGCTACACCTTC. The encoded protein is CASSSSFTGRDGYTF.

This chain connects TRBV11-2 to TRBJ2-1; D is uncertain. Germline loops: CDR1 SGHAT, CDR2 FQNNGV. V shed 4 bases and J shed 7 bases, with 5 bases lying between them. The CDR3 sequence is 11 residues long. For the CDR3, the DNA is TGTGCCAGCAGCTCCCTAAATGAGCAGTTCTTC. As protein: CASSSLNEQFF. The full variable domain, with the rest looked up from reference TRBV11-2 and TRBJ2-1, is EAGVAQSPRYKIIEKRQSVAFWCNPISGHATLYWYQQILGQGPKLLIQFQNNGVVDDSQLPKDRFSAERLKGVDSTLKIQPAKLEDSAVYLCASSSLNEQFFGPGTRLTVL.

CDR3 residues: CASSLVLTSGSNEQFF. The CDR3, as DNA: TGTGCCAGCAGCTTAGTGCTGACTAGCGGGAGCAATGAGCAGTTCTTC. The chain carries TRBV7-2 and TRBJ2-1, with TRBD2 matching over 12 bases. The junction had 4 bases not matched to a gene; V was cut back by 1 base and J by 6 bases. The CDR3 length is 16 residues. Germline CDR1 reads SGHTA; CDR2 reads FQGNSA. Variable domain in full (rest from reference TRBV7-2 and TRBJ2-1): GAGVSQSPSNKVTEKGKDVELRCDPISGHTALYWYRQSLGQGLEFLIYFQGNSAPDKSGLPSDRFSAERTGGSVSTLTIQRTQQEDSAVYLCASSLVLTSGSNEQFFGPGTRLTVL.

Here the CDR3 reads CASTFDRGRIYEQYF. The CDR3, as DNA: TGTGCCAGCACCTTTGACAGGGGGCGAATTTACGAGCAGTACTTC. The chain employs TRBV7-2 and TRBJ2-7; TRBD1 aligns across 10 bases. V shed 7 bases, J shed 4 bases, and the junction held 10 bases outside the gene matches. From germline, CDR1 is SGHTA and CDR2 FQGNSA. The CDR3 has 15 amino acids.

This chain connects TRBV12-5 to TRBJ2-7; 8 positions match TRBD1. The V gene end was trimmed by 4 bases and the J gene end by 0 bases; junction bases not matched to a gene: 8. The CDR3 totals 16 residues. The V gene's germline CDR1 is LGHNT and CDR2 FRNRAP. CDR3 in DNA: TGTGCTAGTGGTTCGAGGACAGGGAGTAGCTCCTACGAGCAGTACTTC. Amino acids: CASGSRTGSSSYEQYF.

The V call is TRBV25-1, the J call TRBJ1-1; 7 bases agree with TRBD1. The ends lost 7 bases at V and 2 bases at J; junction bases unmatched: 7. From germline, CDR1 is MGHDK and CDR2 SYGVNS. The CDR3 loop spans 14 amino acids. The CDR3 region has the DNA TGTGCCAGCAAAAACGTAGGGGGCAACACTGAAGCTTTCTTT. Residues: CASKNVGGNTEAFF.

This clone was recorded once. The rearrangement uses TRBV27 and TRBJ1-1, with 7 bases matching TRBD1. Germline-derived CDR1 and CDR2 are MNHEY and SMNVEV (reference sequence). Trimming at V came to 3 bases and at J to 1 base, leaving 5 bases not matched to a gene. This CDR3 has 15 residues. The CDR3 nucleotides are TGTGCCAGCAGTTTGACAGGGCCCGGGAACACTGAAGCTTTCTTT. Translated: CASSLTGPGNTEAFF.